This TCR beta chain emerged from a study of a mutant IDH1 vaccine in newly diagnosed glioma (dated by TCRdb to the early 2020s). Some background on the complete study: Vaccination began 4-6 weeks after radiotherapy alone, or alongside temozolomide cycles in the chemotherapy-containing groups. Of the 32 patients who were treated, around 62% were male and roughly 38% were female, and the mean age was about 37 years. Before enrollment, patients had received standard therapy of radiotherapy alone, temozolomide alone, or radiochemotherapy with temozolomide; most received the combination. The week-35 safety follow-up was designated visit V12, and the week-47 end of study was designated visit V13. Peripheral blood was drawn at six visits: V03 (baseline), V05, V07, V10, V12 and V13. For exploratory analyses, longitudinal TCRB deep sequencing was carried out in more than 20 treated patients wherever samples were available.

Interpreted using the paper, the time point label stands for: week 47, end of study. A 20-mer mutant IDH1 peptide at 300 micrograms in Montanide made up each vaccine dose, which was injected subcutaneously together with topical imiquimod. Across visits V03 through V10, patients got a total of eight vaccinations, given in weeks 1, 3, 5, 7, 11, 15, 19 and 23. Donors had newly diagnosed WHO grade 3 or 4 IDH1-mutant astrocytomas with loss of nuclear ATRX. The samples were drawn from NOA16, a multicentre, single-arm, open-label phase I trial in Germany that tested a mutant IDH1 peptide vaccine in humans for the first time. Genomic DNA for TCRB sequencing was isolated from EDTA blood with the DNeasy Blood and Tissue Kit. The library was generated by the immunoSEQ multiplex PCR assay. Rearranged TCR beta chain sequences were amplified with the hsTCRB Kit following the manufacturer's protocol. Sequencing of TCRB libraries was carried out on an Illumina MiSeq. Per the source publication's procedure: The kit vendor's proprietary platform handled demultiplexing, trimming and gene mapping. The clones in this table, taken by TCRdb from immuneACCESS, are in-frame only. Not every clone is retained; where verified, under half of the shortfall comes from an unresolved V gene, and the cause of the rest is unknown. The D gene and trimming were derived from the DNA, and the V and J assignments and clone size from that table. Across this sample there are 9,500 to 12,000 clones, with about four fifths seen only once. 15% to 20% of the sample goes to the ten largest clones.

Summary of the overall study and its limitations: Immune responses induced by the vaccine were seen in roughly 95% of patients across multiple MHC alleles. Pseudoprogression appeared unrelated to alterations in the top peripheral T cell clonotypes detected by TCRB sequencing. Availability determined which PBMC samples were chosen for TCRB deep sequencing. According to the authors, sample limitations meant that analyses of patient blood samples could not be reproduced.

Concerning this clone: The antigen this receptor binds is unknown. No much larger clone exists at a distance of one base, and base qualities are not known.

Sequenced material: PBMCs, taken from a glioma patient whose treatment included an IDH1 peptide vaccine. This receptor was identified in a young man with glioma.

The nucleotide sequence is TGTGCCAGCAGTTACCGAACAGGGTATGAAGCTTTCTTT. It translates as CASSYRTGYEAFF. This sequence uses TRBV6-5 and TRBJ1-1; 6 matching bases give a weak D call of TRBD1. Relative to germline, V is 2 bases shorter and J is 7 bases shorter, with 11 bases between their ends. The CDR3 sequence holds 13 residues, the cysteine and phenylalanine included. Here the CDR3 DNA is all that survives: 39 bases in frame from base 1. Via the germline V gene, CDR1 is MNHEY and CDR2 SVGAGI.